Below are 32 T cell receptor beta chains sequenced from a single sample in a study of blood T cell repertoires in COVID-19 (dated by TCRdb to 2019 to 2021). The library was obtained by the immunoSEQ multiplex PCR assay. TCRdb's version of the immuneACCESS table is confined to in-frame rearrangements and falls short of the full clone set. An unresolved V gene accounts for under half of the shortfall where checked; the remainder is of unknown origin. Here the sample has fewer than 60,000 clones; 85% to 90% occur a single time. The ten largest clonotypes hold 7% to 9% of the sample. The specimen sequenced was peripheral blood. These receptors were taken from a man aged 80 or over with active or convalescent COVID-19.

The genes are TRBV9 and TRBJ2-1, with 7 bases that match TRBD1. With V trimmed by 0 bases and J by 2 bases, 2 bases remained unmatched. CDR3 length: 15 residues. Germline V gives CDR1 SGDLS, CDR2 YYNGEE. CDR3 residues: CASSVGGGPYNEQFF. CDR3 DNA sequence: TGTGCCAGCAGCGTAGGAGGGGGCCCCTACAATGAGCAGTTCTTC.

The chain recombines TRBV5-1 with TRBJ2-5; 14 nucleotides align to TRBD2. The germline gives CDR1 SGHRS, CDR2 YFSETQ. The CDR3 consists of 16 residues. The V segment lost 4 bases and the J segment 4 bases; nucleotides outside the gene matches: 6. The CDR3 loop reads CASSVTGTSGGETQYF. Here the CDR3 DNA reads TGCGCCAGCAGCGTCACCGGGACTAGCGGGGGAGAGACCCAGTACTTC. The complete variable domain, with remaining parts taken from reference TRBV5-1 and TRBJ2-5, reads KAGVTQTPRYLIKTRGQQVTLSCSPISGHRSVSWYQQTPGQGLQFLFEYFSETQRNKGNFPGRFSGRQFSNSRSEMNVSTLELGDSALYLCASSVTGTSGGETQYFGPGTRLLVL.

The CDR3 loop is CASSLGQGRTDTQYF. CDR3 in DNA: TGTGCCAGCAGCCTCGGACAGGGAAGGACAGATACGCAGTATTTT. The J gene is TRBJ2-3, the V gene TRBV11-3; 8 positions match TRBD1. Germline loops: CDR1 SGHNT, CDR2 YENEEA. The CDR3 is 15 amino acids. V trimming: 5 bases; J trimming: 3 bases; junction bases outside the gene matches: 7.

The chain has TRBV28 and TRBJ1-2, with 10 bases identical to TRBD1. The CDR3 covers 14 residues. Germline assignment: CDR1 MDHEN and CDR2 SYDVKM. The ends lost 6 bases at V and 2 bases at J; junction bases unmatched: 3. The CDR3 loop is CASSPTGGNYGYTF. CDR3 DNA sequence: TGTGCCAGCAGCCCGACAGGGGGCAACTATGGCTACACCTTC.

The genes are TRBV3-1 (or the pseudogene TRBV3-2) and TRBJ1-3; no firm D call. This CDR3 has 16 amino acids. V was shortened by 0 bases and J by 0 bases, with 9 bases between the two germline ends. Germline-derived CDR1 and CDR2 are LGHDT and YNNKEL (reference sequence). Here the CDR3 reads CASSQDHSTSGNTIYF. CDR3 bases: TGTGCCAGCAGCCAAGATCACAGTACCTCTGGAAACACCATATATTTT.

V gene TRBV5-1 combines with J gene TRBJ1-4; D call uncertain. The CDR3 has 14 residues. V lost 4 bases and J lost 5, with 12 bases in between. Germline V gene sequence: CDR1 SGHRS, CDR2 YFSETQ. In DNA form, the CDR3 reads TGCGCCAGCAGCGAGGCTTCCGTGAATGAAAAACTGTTTTTT. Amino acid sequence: CASSEASVNEKLFF.

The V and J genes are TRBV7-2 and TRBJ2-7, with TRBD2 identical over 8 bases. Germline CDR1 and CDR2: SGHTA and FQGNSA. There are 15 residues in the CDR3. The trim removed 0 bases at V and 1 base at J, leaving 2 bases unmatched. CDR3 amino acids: CASSLASGKSYEQYF. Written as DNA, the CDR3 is TGTGCCAGCAGCTTAGCTAGCGGGAAATCCTACGAGCAGTACTTC.

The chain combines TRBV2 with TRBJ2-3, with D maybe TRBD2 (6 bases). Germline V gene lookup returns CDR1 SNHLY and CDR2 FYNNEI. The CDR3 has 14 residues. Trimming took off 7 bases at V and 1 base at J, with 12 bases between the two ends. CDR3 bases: TGTGCCAGCACCGCCGGCGGGGGCACAGATACGCAGTATTTT. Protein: CASTAGGGTDTQYF.

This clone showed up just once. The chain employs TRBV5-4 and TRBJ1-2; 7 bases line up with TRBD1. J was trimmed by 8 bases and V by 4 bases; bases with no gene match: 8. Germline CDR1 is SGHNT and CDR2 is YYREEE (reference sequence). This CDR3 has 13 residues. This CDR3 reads CASSATTGEGYTF. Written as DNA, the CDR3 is TGTGCCAGCAGCGCCACCACAGGGGAGGGCTACACCTTC.

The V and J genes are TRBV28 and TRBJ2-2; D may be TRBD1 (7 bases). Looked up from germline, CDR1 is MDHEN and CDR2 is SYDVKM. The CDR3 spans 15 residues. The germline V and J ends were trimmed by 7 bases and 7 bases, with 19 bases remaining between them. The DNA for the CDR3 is TGTGCCAGCAAAGTTGGAGGGGGCATGTACGGGGAGCTGTTTTTT. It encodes CASKVGGGMYGELFF.

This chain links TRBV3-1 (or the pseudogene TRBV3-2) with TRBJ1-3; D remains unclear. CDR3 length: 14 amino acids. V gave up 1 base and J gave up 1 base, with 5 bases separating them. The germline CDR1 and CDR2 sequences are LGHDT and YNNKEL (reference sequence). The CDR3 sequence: CASSQVRSGNTIYF. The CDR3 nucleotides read TGTGCCAGCAGCCAAGTACGGTCTGGAAACACCATATATTTT.

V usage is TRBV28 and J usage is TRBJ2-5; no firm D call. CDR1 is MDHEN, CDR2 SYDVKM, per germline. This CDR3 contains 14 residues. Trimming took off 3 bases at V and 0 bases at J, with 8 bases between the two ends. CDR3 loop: CASSFVDNQETQYF. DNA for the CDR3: TGTGCCAGCAGTTTCGTCGACAACCAAGAGACCCAGTACTTC.

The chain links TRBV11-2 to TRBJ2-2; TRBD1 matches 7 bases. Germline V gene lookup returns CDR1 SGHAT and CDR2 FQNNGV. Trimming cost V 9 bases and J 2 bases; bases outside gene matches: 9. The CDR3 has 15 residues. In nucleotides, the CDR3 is TGTGCCAGTTCGCGACAGGGAACCAACACCGGGGAGCTGTTTTTT. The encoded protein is CASSRQGTNTGELFF.

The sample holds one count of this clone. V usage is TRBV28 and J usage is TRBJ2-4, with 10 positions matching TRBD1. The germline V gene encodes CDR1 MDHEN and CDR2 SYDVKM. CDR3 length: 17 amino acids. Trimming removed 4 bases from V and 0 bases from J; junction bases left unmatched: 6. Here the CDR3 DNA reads TGTGCCAGCAGTTCCAGTGGGACAGGGGTAGCCAAAAACATTCAGTACTTC. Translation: CASSSSGTGVAKNIQYF.

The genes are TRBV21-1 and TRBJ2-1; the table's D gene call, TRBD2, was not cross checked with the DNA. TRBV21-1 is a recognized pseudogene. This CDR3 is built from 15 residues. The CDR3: CASSKENCSYNEQFF. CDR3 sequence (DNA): TGTGCCAGCAGCAAAGAGAACTGCTCCTACAATGAGCAGTTCTTC.

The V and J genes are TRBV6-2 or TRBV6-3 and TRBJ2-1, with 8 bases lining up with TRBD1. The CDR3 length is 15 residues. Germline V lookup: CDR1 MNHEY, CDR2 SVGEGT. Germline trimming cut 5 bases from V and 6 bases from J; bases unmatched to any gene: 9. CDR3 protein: CASSRQGPRGNEQFF. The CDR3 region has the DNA TGTGCCAGCAGTCGACAGGGGCCCAGGGGCAATGAGCAGTTCTTC.

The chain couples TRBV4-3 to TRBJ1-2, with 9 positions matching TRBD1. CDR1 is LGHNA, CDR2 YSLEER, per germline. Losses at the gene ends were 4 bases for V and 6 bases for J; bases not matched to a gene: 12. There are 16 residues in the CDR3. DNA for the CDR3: TGCGCCAGCAGCCGAGATTCCGGGACAGGGACTGATGGCTACACCTTC. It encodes CASSRDSGTGTDGYTF.

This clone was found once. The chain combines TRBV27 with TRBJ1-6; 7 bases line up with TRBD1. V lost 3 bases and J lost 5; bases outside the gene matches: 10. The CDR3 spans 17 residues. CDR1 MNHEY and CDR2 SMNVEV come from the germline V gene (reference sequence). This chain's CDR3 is CASSFVRGVQNNSPLHF. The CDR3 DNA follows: TGTGCCAGCAGTTTCGTCAGGGGGGTCCAAAATAATTCACCCCTCCACTTT.

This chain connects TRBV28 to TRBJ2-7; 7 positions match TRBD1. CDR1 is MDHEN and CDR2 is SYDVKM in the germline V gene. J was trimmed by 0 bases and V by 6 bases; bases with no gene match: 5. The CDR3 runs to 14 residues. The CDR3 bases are TGTGCCAGCAGGAGGACAGGTAACTCCTACGAGCAGTACTTC. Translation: CASRRTGNSYEQYF.

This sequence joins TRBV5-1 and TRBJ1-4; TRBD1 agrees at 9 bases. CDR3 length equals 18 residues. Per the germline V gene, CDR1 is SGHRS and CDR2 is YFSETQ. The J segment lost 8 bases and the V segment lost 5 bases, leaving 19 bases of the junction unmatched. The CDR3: CASSSGTGIPRDPEKLFF. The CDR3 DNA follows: TGCGCCAGCAGTTCCGGGACAGGGATACCTCGTGACCCCGAAAAACTGTTTTTT.

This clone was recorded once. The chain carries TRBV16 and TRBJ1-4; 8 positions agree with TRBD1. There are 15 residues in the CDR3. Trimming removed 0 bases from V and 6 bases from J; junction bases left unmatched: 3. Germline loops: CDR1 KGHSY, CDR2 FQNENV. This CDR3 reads CASSQSAGGYEKLFF. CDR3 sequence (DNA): TGTGCCAGCAGCCAATCAGCAGGGGGCTATGAAAAACTGTTTTTT.

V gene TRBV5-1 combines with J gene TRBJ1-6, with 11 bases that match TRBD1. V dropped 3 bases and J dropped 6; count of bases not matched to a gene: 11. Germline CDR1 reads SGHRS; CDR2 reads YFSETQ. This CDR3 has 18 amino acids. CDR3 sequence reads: CASSYSWTGGLSNSPLHF. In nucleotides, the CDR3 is TGCGCCAGCAGCTACTCCTGGACAGGGGGCCTTTCTAATTCACCCCTCCACTTT.

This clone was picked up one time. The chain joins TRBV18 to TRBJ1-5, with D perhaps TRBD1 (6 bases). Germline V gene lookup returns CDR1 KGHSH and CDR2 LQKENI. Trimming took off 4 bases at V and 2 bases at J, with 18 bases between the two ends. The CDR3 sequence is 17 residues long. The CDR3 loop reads CASSREISRGGNQPQHF. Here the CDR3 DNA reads TGTGCCAGCTCACGAGAGATCTCCAGGGGCGGCAATCAGCCCCAGCATTTT.

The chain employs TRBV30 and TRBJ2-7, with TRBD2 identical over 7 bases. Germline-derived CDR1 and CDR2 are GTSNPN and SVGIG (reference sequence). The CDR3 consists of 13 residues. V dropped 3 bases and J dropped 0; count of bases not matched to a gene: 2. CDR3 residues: CAWRRGVSYEQYF. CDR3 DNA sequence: TGTGCCTGGAGACGGGGGGTCTCCTACGAGCAGTACTTC.

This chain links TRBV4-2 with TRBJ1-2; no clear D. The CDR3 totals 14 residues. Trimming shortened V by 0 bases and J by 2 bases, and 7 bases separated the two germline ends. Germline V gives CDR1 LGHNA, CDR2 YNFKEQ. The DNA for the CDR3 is TGTGCCAGCAGCCAAGATGGGCAGAACTATGGCTACACCTTC. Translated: CASSQDGQNYGYTF.

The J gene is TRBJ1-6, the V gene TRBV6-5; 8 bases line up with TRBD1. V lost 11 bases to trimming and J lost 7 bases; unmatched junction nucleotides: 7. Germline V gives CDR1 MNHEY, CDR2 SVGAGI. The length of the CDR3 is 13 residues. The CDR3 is CALSGQGNSPLHF. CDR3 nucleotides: TGTGCCCTGTCCGGACAGGGAAATTCACCCCTCCACTTT.

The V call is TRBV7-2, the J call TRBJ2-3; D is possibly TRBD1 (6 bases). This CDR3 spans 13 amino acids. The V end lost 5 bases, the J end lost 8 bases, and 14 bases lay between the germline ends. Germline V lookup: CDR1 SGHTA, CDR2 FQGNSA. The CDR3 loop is CASSQLQGVTQYF. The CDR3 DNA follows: TGTGCCAGCAGCCAACTACAGGGTGTTACGCAGTATTTT. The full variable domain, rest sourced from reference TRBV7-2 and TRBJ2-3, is GAGVSQSPSNKVTEKGKDVELRCDPISGHTALYWYRQSLGQGLEFLIYFQGNSAPDKSGLPSDRFSAERTGGSVSTLTIQRTQQEDSAVYLCASSQLQGVTQYFGPGTRLTVL.

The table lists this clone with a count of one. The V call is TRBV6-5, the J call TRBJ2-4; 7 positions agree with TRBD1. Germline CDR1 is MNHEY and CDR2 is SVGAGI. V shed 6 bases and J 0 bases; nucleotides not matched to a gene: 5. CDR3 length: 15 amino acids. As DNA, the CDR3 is TGTGCCAGCAGCCACACAGGGGAAGCCAAAAACATTCAGTACTTC. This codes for CASSHTGEAKNIQYF.

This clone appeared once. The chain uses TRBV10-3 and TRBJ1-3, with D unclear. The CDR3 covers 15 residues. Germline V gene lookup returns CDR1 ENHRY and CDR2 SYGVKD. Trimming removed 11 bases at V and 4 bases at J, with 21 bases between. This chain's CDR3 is CASTPAGLNGNTIYF. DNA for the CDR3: TGTGCCTCGACCCCGGCGGGCCTAAACGGAAACACCATATATTTT.

The CDR3 nucleotides read TGTGCCAGCAGCTTTGACAGGCTAGAGACCCAGTACTTC. Protein product: CASSFDRLETQYF. The J gene is TRBJ2-5, the V gene TRBV11-1, with D possibly TRBD1 on 6 matching bases. There are 13 residues in the CDR3. Germline CDR1 and CDR2: SGHAT and FQDESV (reference sequence). The V end was cut by 3 bases, the J end by 4 bases, with 9 bases between.

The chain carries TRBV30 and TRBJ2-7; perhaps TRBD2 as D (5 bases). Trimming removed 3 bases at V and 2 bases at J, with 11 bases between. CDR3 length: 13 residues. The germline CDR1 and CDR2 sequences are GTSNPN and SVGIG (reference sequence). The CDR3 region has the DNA TGTGCCTGGAGCGTGGGAGCCACCTACGAGCAGTACTTC. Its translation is CAWSVGATYEQYF.

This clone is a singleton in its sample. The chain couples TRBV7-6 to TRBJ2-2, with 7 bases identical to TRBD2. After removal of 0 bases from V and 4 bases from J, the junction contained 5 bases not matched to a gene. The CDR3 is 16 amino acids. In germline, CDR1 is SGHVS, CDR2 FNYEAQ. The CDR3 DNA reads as TGTGCCAGCAGCTTAGCGGGGGGGTCGGGCACCGGGGAGCTGTTTTTT. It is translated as CASSLAGGSGTGELFF.